The rows below give T cell receptor beta chains drawn from one sample of a study of blood T cell repertoires in COVID-19. TCRdb's table, derived via immunoSEQ multiplex PCR, lists solely in-frame clones and lacks some. The sample has about 170,000 clones, around 89% seen once; the top ten hold around 1.9%. Material: peripheral blood. Receptor source: a man over 45 who had recovered from COVID-19. CDR3s include the opening cysteine and the closing phenylalanine or tryptophan. D genes are given only for firm matches. Not all rows give a size; the values are once, few, many and, for expanded clones, a class.

>TRBV7-2|TRBD1|.|TRBJ1-6
TGTGCCAGCAGCTATGACAGGGGGAATAATTCACCCCTCCACTTT
CASSYDRGNNSPLHF
>TRBV28|.|.|TRBJ2-7
TGTGCCAGCAGTCCCATGGTTCCCCAGGAGCAGTACTTC
CASSPMVPQEQYF
>TRBV9|TRBD2|.|TRBJ2-1
TGTGCCAGCAGCGTAGAAGCTGGGGGGGACGGGCAGTTCTTC
CASSVEAGGDGQFF
>TRBV7-8|.|.|TRBJ1-1
TGTGCCAGCAGCTTAGGGGGAGGGTTTGAAGCTTTCTTT
CASSLGGGFEAFF
>TRBV7-9|.|.|TRBJ2-1
TGTGCCAGCAGCCTGCCGGGAGTCTCCTACAATGAGCAGTTCTTC
CASSLPGVSYNEQFF
>TRBV28|.|.|TRBJ1-4
TGTGCCAGCAGTTCGGCAGGGGCAGGGTTCGAAAAACTGTTTTTT
CASSSAGAGFEKLFF
>TRBV5-1|.|.|TRBJ1-5
TGCGCCAGCAGGCCCGGACAGAGCAATCAGCCCCAGCATTTT
CASRPGQSNQPQHF
>TRBV14|.|.|TRBJ1-2
TGTGCCAGCAGCCAAGCGCAGACTAACTATGGCTACACCTTC
CASSQAQTNYGYTF
>TRBV29-1|TRBD1|.|TRBJ2-7
TGCAGCGCCGGACAGGTGGCGAACGAGCAGTACTTC
CSAGQVANEQYF
>TRBV2|.|.|TRBJ2-3
TGTGCCAGCAGTCCGACGACTAGTGGCTTTTGGGTAGATACGCAGTATTTT
CASSPTTSGFWVDTQYF
>TRBV24-1|TRBD2|.|TRBJ2-3
TGTGCCACCAGCCCCGGGGGCGGGAGGGTCATTGATACGCAGTATTTT
CATSPGGGRVIDTQYF
>TRBV6-1|.|.|TRBJ1-2
TGTGCCAGCAGTGAAAGACAGCGAGCTAACTATGGCTACACCTTC
CASSERQRANYGYTF
>TRBV18|TRBD1|.|TRBJ1-1
TGTGCCAGCTCACCGGACAGGGAAAACACTGAAGCTTTCTTT
CASSPDRENTEAFF
>TRBV7-3|TRBD2|.|TRBJ2-5
TGTGCCAGCAGCTCCTGGACTAGCGGGGAGCAAGAGACCCAGTACTTC
CASSSWTSGEQETQYF
>TRBV7-2|.|once|TRBJ2-2
TGTGCCAGCAGCCCGAGGTGGAACACCGGGGAGCTGTTTTTT
CASSPRWNTGELFF
>TRBV3-1/TRBV3-2|TRBD2|.|TRBJ2-2
TGTGCCAGCAGCCAACGGGGGGGACCACCGAACACCGGGGAGCTGTTTTTT
CASSQRGGPPNTGELFF
>TRBV19|TRBD1|.|TRBJ2-3
TGTGCCAGTAGTCCTGGGACAGGGGTCACAGATACGCAGTATTTT
CASSPGTGVTDTQYF
>TRBV4-1|TRBD1|.|TRBJ1-1
TGCGCCAGCAGCCGAATACAGGGGGCGCCAACTGAAGCTTTCTTT
CASSRIQGAPTEAFF
>TRBV29-1|TRBD1|.|TRBJ1-5
TGCAGCGTTTTAGGACAGGGGGCCGGTCAGCCCCAGCATTTT
CSVLGQGAGQPQHF
>TRBV9|.|few|TRBJ2-2
TGTGCCAGCAGCGTAATGGCGGGCGAGAACACCGGGGAGCTGTTTTTT
CASSVMAGENTGELFF
>TRBV4-1|.|.|TRBJ2-3
TGCGCCAGTGGCCCTATTGGGGGGATTGCCACAGATACGCAGTATTTT
CASGPIGGIATDTQYF
>TRBV6-5|TRBD1|.|TRBJ2-1
TGTGCCAGCAGTCAGGACAGGGGGCCCTACAATGAGCAGTTCTTC
CASSQDRGPYNEQFF
>TRBV4-3|.|.|TRBJ1-6
TGCGCCAGCAGCCAAGACAGGCTGCGATATTCACCCCTCCACTTT
CASSQDRLRYSPLHF
>TRBV10-2|TRBD1|.|TRBJ2-6
TGCGCCAGCAGTGAGTCGGATTACAGGGGCGGAGGGGCCAACGTCCTGACTTTC
CASSESDYRGGGANVLTF
>TRBV7-3|.|.|TRBJ2-1
TGTGCCAGCAGCTCCAACAGGGAGAGGGAGCAGTTCTTC
CASSSNREREQFF
>TRBV11-1|.|.|TRBJ2-3
TGTGCCAGCAGCTTAGCAGGGGCGACTTTCACAGATACGCAGTATTTT
CASSLAGATFTDTQYF
>TRBV28|.|.|TRBJ2-1
TGTGCCAGCAGGAGCTCCTACAATGAGCAGTTCTTC
CASRSSYNEQFF
>TRBV29-1|TRBD2|.|TRBJ2-7
TGCAGCGTAGCTGGACTAGGTCGTCGGTACGAGCAGTACTTC
CSVAGLGRRYEQYF
>TRBV7-2|.|.|TRBJ1-1
TGTGCCAGCAGCGCACAGGGTTTAGGGAACACTGAAGCTTTCTTT
CASSAQGLGNTEAFF
>TRBV11-2|.|.|TRBJ1-1
TGTGCCAGCAGCTTAGATCGGGAGGGAAGGTATGCTTTCTTT
CASSLDREGRYAFF